This TCR beta chain originates from a study of lymphopenia after photon versus proton radiotherapy. CDR3 size: 15 residues. Germline trimming cut 4 bases from V and 8 bases from J; bases unmatched to any gene: 11. Germline V gives CDR1 SGDLS, CDR2 YYNGEE. Using immunoSEQ multiplex PCR, the repertoire was profiled, and TCRdb retains in-frame clones only, with some absent. The table shows about 29,000 clones, with roughly 86% occurring only once. A word on this clone: Its target is not known.

Study findings and constraints: Larger post-nadir TCR diversity loss correlated inversely with survival in deceased patients. Photon-treated patients lost naive T cells and TCR diversity; proton-treated stayed stable. After the lymphocyte nadir, photon-treated repertoires showed oligoclonal expansion, especially of CD8+ Temra cells.

The source is an older woman with cholangiocarcinoma. Some clones in this sample may be carry-over from other donors' samples. This specimen consisted of peripheral blood, obtained from a patient treated with proton-based radiotherapy. The chain recombines TRBV9 with TRBJ2-2; 7 bases map to TRBD2. CDR3 sequence reads: CASSRRDYIPGELFF. CDR3 sequence (DNA): TGTGCCAGCAGCCGCCGGGACTATATCCCGGGGGAGCTGTTTTTT.